One sample yielded the 22 T cell receptor beta chains listed below, sequenced in a study of cytomegalovirus exposure and HLA in healthy donors. Primers included in the PCR were 60 Vbeta and 13 Jbeta primers. Using immunoSEQ multiplex PCR, the repertoire was profiled, and TCRdb retains in-frame clones only, with some absent. The table lists 200,000 to 250,000 clones, with less than 1% in the top ten. Sequenced sample: PBMCs. The receptors stem from a woman aged 25 to 39 in good health and CMV-seropositive.

The chain couples TRBV2 to TRBJ1-5; perhaps TRBD1 as D (5 bases). The CDR3 runs to 14 residues. Per germline, CDR1 SNHLY and CDR2 FYNNEI. The V end lost 10 bases, the J end lost 4 bases, and 17 bases lay between the germline ends. In DNA, the CDR3 is TGTGCCATTTCACAAGCAGGGTCGAATCAGCCCCAGCATTTT. Its protein product is CAISQAGSNQPQHF.

The J gene is TRBJ1-1, the V gene TRBV28, with D unclear. CDR3 length: 13 residues. Germline loops: CDR1 MDHEN, CDR2 SYDVKM. The ends were cut back, 6 bases at V and 0 bases at J, with 8 bases in the middle. CDR3 sequence reads: CASRTTMNTEAFF. The CDR3 bases are TGTGCCAGCAGGACTACTATGAACACTGAAGCTTTCTTT.

The CDR3: CATSIPEGARYEQFF. CDR3 in DNA: TGTGCCACCAGCATTCCCGAGGGGGCGCGGTATGAGCAGTTCTTC. This sequence joins TRBV15 and TRBJ2-1; 7 nucleotides match TRBD1. Unmatched junction bases numbered 11, after V lost 4 bases and J lost 8 bases. The CDR3 contains 15 residues. The germline CDR1 and CDR2 sequences are LNHNV and YYDKDF (reference sequence).

Comments on this clone: Distinct nucleotide sequences in the sample also encode this CDR3. This chain connects TRBV11-2 to TRBJ2-5; TRBD2 might be the D (7 bases). The CDR3 covers 14 residues. V lost 0 bases and J 4 bases, leaving 9 bases between the germline ends. Germline CDR1 is SGHAT and CDR2 is FQNNGV. This CDR3 is CASSLERGGETQYF. The CDR3 nucleotides read TGTGCCAGCAGCTTAGAAAGGGGGGGAGAGACCCAGTACTTC.

The CDR3 is CASRESVRGSTEAFF. The CDR3 nucleotides are TGCGCCAGCAGGGAAAGTGTCAGGGGCTCCACTGAAGCTTTCTTT. The V and J genes are TRBV10-1 and TRBJ1-1; the D gene is possibly TRBD1 (6 bases). The CDR3 consists of 15 residues. V gave up 6 bases and J gave up 4 bases, with 18 bases separating them. Germline CDR1 reads WNHNN; CDR2 reads SYGVQD (reference sequence).

V is TRBV27 and J is TRBJ2-7, with D possibly matching TRBD2 (5 bases). CDR3 size: 16 residues. CDR1 and CDR2 (germline): MNHEY, SMNVEV (reference sequence). The V gene lost 3 bases and the J gene lost 4 bases, with 19 bases spanning the gap. The CDR3 spells CASSFSDSRAVYEQYF. CDR3 DNA sequence: TGTGCCAGCAGTTTCTCGGACTCCCGGGCGGTTTACGAGCAGTACTTC.

V gene TRBV7-9 combines with J gene TRBJ2-5, with D possibly matching TRBD2 (6 bases). The CDR3 is 16 residues long. V lost 7 bases to trimming and J lost 4 bases, with 22 bases between them. Germline CDR1 and CDR2: SEHNR and FQNEAQ (reference sequence). CDR3 amino acids: CASTFGGGGGGETQYF. As DNA, the CDR3 is TGTGCCAGCACCTTCGGTGGGGGAGGTGGAGGAGAGACCCAGTACTTC.

The chain recombines TRBV11-2 with TRBJ2-7; D perhaps matches TRBD2 (6 bases). Per germline, CDR1 SGHAT and CDR2 FQNNGV. The V gene lost 3 bases and the J gene lost 5 bases, with 23 bases spanning the gap. The CDR3 consists of 17 residues. The DNA of the CDR3 is TGTGCCAGCAGCTTTATGGGACTTCGTAACTCGGCCAACGAGCAGTACTTC. It yields the protein CASSFMGLRNSANEQYF.

The rearrangement uses TRBV4-3 and TRBJ2-4; D unclear. Looked up from germline, CDR1 is LGHNA and CDR2 is YSLEER. The CDR3 loop spans 16 amino acids. The ends were cut back, 0 bases at V and 1 base at J, with 10 bases in the middle. The chain's CDR3 is CASSQEVQLAKNIQYF. The CDR3 DNA reads as TGCGCCAGCAGCCAAGAAGTACAGTTGGCCAAAAACATTCAGTACTTC.

V usage is TRBV9 and J usage is TRBJ1-2, with D perhaps matching TRBD1 (5 bases). Trimming took 3 bases from V and 0 from J, leaving 18 bases between them. Germline CDR1 reads SGDLS; CDR2 reads YYNGEE. The CDR3 covers 17 residues. As DNA, the CDR3 is TGTGCCAGCAGCGGACCCTTCCCAAGGGGTACTAACTATGGCTACACCTTC. This gives the protein CASSGPFPRGTNYGYTF.

The V call is TRBV13, the J call TRBJ2-7; the D gene is possibly TRBD1 (6 bases). This CDR3 has 16 amino acids. V gave up 0 bases and J gave up 1 base, with 13 bases separating them. Germline V gene lookup returns CDR1 PRHDT and CDR2 FYEKMQ (reference sequence). The CDR3 sequence is CASSLGSWGRSYEQYF. CDR3 nucleotide sequence: TGTGCCAGCAGCTTAGGGTCGTGGGGGCGATCCTACGAGCAGTACTTC.

In DNA, the CDR3 is TGTGCCAGCAGCTTAGAGACAGGGGGCATTGAGGGCTATGGCTACACCTTC. This sequence encodes CASSLETGGIEGYGYTF. This chain connects TRBV11-2 to TRBJ1-2, with 10 bases lining up with TRBD1. V was pared by 0 bases and J by 4 bases, with 8 bases of the junction left unmatched. The germline V gene encodes CDR1 SGHAT and CDR2 FQNNGV. CDR3 length equals 17 residues. The whole variable domain, remainder taken from reference TRBV11-2 and TRBJ1-2, is EAGVAQSPRYKIIEKRQSVAFWCNPISGHATLYWYQQILGQGPKLLIQFQNNGVVDDSQLPKDRFSAERLKGVDSTLKIQPAKLEDSAVYLCASSLETGGIEGYGYTFGSGTRLTVV.

The V call is TRBV18, the J call TRBJ2-3, with 8 bases that match TRBD2. Germline V lookup: CDR1 KGHSH, CDR2 LQKENI. The CDR3 is 15 residues long. J gave up 2 bases and V 2 bases, and 3 bases lay outside the gene matches. This CDR3 is CASSPAGGFTDTQYF. The DNA for the CDR3 is TGTGCCAGCTCACCAGCGGGAGGCTTCACAGATACGCAGTATTTT.

This rearrangement joins TRBV7-2 to TRBJ2-2; the D gene is possibly TRBD1 (6 bases). The germline gives CDR1 SGHTA, CDR2 FQGNSA. The length of the CDR3 is 14 residues. V gave up 4 bases and J gave up 6 bases, with 12 bases separating them. CDR3 sequence (DNA): TGTGCCAGCAGCTCTCTGGCAGGGGCCGGGGAGCTGTTTTTT. Protein sequence: CASSSLAGAGELFF.

The chain combines TRBV6-6 with TRBJ1-2; 8 bases align to TRBD1. The J segment lost 1 base and the V segment lost 2 bases, leaving 6 bases of the junction unmatched. CDR1 and CDR2 (germline): MNHNY, SVGAGI (reference sequence). The CDR3 length is 16 residues. DNA of the CDR3: TGTGCCAGCAGTTACGCCGGGACAGGTTTTAACTATGGCTACACCTTC. Protein sequence: CASSYAGTGFNYGYTF.

J is TRBJ1-2 and V is TRBV4-1, with 9 nucleotides matching TRBD1. V shed 1 base and J 3 bases; nucleotides not matched to a gene: 12. The CDR3 runs to 18 residues. Per germline, CDR1 MGHRA and CDR2 YSYEKL. The CDR3 loop reads CASSQALRQGGRDYGYTF. CDR3 bases: TGCGCCAGCAGCCAAGCCCTCCGACAGGGGGGAAGGGACTATGGCTACACCTTC.

V is TRBV2 and J is TRBJ2-5; TRBD1 aligns across 8 bases. CDR1 is SNHLY and CDR2 is FYNNEI in the germline V gene. V gave up 11 bases and J gave up 1 base; unmatched junction bases: 9. The CDR3 extends over 14 amino acids. CDR3 residues: CASLDRVAQETQYF. CDR3 DNA sequence: TGTGCCTCGTTGGACAGGGTTGCCCAAGAGACCCAGTACTTC.

The chain is built from TRBV7-6 and TRBJ1-4; possible D gene TRBD1, 5 bases. Germline CDR1 and CDR2: SGHVS and FNYEAQ. The V gene lost 0 bases and the J gene lost 7 bases, with 12 bases spanning the gap. The CDR3 is 15 amino acids. CDR3 amino acids: CASSLAGGGGEKLFF. CDR3 DNA sequence: TGTGCCAGCAGCTTAGCCGGGGGAGGAGGTGAAAAACTGTTTTTT.

Regarding this clone: The identical CDR3 is also encoded by other nucleotide sequences in the sample. The rearrangement uses TRBV7-2 and TRBJ1-1; D gene uncertain. The V gene lost 4 bases and the J gene lost 3 bases, with 3 bases spanning the gap. CDR1 and CDR2 (germline): SGHTA, FQGNSA. CDR3 size: 11 residues. The CDR3 bases are TGTGCCAGCAGCTCATACACTGAAGCTTTCTTT. This sequence encodes CASSSYTEAFF.

The chain employs TRBV7-2 and TRBJ2-5; D gene uncertain. CDR1 is SGHTA, CDR2 FQGNSA, per germline. This CDR3 spans 16 amino acids. The V end was cut by 6 bases, the J end by 1 base, with 18 bases between. This chain's CDR3 is CASSYAARPFQETQYF. The CDR3 DNA is TGTGCCAGCAGTTATGCGGCCAGACCATTCCAAGAGACCCAGTACTTC.

This chain uses TRBV6-5 with TRBJ2-1; TRBD2 matches 7 bases. This CDR3 has 16 residues. CDR1 is MNHEY and CDR2 is SVGAGI in the germline V gene. Trimming removed 0 bases from V and 2 bases from J; junction bases left unmatched: 4. CDR3 nucleotide sequence: TGTGCCAGCAGTTACTCGATGGCGGGGGCCTACAATGAGCAGTTCTTC. This codes for CASSYSMAGAYNEQFF.

The rearrangement links TRBV18 to TRBJ1-1; TRBD1 is a possible D gene (5 bases). Germline-derived CDR1 and CDR2 are KGHSH and LQKENI. V shed 5 bases and J shed 0 bases, with 19 bases lying between them. This CDR3 has 17 residues. The chain's CDR3 is CASSISAGGNMNTEAFF. The CDR3 nucleotides read TGTGCCAGCTCAATTTCTGCGGGGGGTAATATGAACACTGAAGCTTTCTTT.